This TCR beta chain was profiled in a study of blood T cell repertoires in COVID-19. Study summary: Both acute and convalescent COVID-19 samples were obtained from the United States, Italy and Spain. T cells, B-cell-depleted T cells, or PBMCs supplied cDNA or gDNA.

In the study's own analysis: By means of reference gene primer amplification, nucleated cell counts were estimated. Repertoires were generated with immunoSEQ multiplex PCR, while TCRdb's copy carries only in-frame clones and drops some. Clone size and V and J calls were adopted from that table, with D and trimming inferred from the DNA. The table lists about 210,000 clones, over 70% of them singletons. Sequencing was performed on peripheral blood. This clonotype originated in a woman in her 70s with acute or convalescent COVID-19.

The CDR3 sequence: CAWSPGQSNQPQHF. The CDR3 bases are TGTGCCTGGAGCCCGGGACAGTCTAATCAGCCCCAGCATTTT. This chain links TRBV30 with TRBJ1-5; 7 positions match TRBD1. Per germline, CDR1 GTSNPN and CDR2 SVGIG (reference sequence). The CDR3 length is 14 residues. V lost 3 bases to trimming and J lost 4 bases; unmatched junction nucleotides: 6.